A single sample gave rise to the 21 T cell receptor beta chains below, sequenced in a study of T cell changes during pregnancy in multiple sclerosis. The repertoire was sequenced with immunoSEQ multiplex PCR; TCRdb's copy has only in-frame clones and lacks some. Of roughly 35,000 clones listed, roughly 88% are singletons. The starting material was CD8+ T cells from peripheral blood mononuclear cells, obtained after pregnancy. The receptors originated from a female donor with multiple sclerosis, enrolled in a pregnancy study.

The chain joins TRBV19 to TRBJ1-1, with 7 bases lining up with TRBD1. Trimming took 3 bases from V and 3 from J; bases not matched to a gene: 4. From germline, CDR1 is LNHDA and CDR2 SQIVND (reference sequence). This CDR3 has 14 amino acids. This chain's CDR3 is CASSISRGDTEAFF. Here the CDR3 DNA reads TGTGCCAGTAGTATTTCCAGGGGGGACACTGAAGCTTTCTTT.

Concerning this clone itself: Additional DNA sequences in this sample encode the identical CDR3. The chain joins TRBV19 to TRBJ1-1, with D possibly TRBD1 on 5 matching bases. The V end lost 7 bases, the J end lost 0 bases, and 9 bases lay between the germline ends. This CDR3 has 13 amino acids. Germline V lookup: CDR1 LNHDA, CDR2 SQIVND (reference sequence). The CDR3 loop is CASTTGLNTEAFF. DNA of the CDR3: TGTGCCAGTACCACAGGATTGAACACTGAAGCTTTCTTT.

The V gene is TRBV5-1, the J gene TRBJ2-5, with a tentative D call TRBD2 (6 bases). The CDR3 runs to 15 residues. V was clipped by 4 bases and J by 5 bases, with 18 bases between them. Per germline, CDR1 SGHRS and CDR2 YFSETQ. The CDR3 here is CASSESAGGAETQYF. The CDR3 DNA reads as TGCGCCAGCAGCGAAAGCGCCGGGGGAGCGGAGACCCAGTACTTC.

This chain joins TRBV9 and TRBJ1-2; 8 positions agree with TRBD1. The junction had 4 bases not matched to a gene; V was cut back by 3 bases and J by 3 bases. The CDR3 totals 14 residues. Per germline, CDR1 SGDLS and CDR2 YYNGEE. CDR3 sequence (DNA): TGTGCCAGCAGCGCCGGGACAGGAGACTATGGCTACACCTTC. As protein: CASSAGTGDYGYTF.

CDR3 in amino acids: CASSGYRVYYGYTF. The CDR3 region has the DNA TGTGCCAGCAGCGGCTACAGGGTTTACTATGGCTACACCTTC. The chain carries TRBV9 and TRBJ1-2; D might be TRBD1 (6 bases). Germline-derived CDR1 and CDR2 are SGDLS and YYNGEE. With 3 bases removed from V and 3 bases from J, the gap between germline ends came to 12 bases. The CDR3 runs 14 residues. Filled out from reference TRBV9 and TRBJ1-2, the complete variable domain reads DSGVTQTPKHLITATGQRVTLRCSPRSGDLSVYWYQQSLDQGLQFLIQYYNGEERAKGNILERFSAQQFPDLHSELNLSSLELGDSALYFCASSGYRVYYGYTFGSGTRLTVV.

This chain uses TRBV5-4 with TRBJ2-1; D is unclear. Trimming took 2 bases from V and 6 from J, leaving 21 bases between them. This CDR3 has 17 amino acids. Germline values: CDR1 SGHNT, CDR2 YYREEE (reference sequence). The CDR3 region has the DNA TGTGCCAGCAGCTTACTTTTTCCGGTCCCCCTGTCCAATGAGCAGTTCTTC. This codes for CASSLLFPVPLSNEQFF.

V gene TRBV6-1 combines with J gene TRBJ2-5; D ambiguous. There are 12 residues in the CDR3. Trimming removed 8 bases at V and 5 bases at J, with 12 bases between. CDR1 and CDR2 (germline): MNHNS, SASEGT. The CDR3 region is CASPGMSETQYF. The CDR3 DNA is TGTGCCAGCCCCGGTATGTCGGAGACCCAGTACTTC.

J is TRBJ2-7 and V is TRBV7-6, with 9 bases fitting TRBD1. V lost 1 base and J lost 0; bases outside the gene matches: 4. Per the germline V gene, CDR1 is SGHVS and CDR2 is FNYEAQ. The CDR3 is 16 residues long. CDR3: CASSLGGTGNSYEQYF. DNA for the CDR3: TGTGCCAGCAGCTTAGGAGGGACAGGGAACTCCTACGAGCAGTACTTC.

Details on this clone: The same CDR3 can be traced to other DNA sequences in this sample. The chain combines TRBV9 with TRBJ2-4; D is unresolved. Per the germline V gene, CDR1 is SGDLS and CDR2 is YYNGEE. The CDR3 is 14 amino acids. Trimming shortened V by 0 bases and J by 1 base, and 5 bases separated the two germline ends. The chain's CDR3 is CASSVGLAKNIQYF. The CDR3 nucleotides read TGTGCCAGCAGCGTAGGGCTGGCCAAAAACATTCAGTACTTC.

This clone was observed a single time. V is TRBV5-1 and J is TRBJ2-5; 7 bases are shared with TRBD1. The CDR3 extends over 16 amino acids. The germline V gene encodes CDR1 SGHRS and CDR2 YFSETQ. J gave up 2 bases and V 4 bases, and 11 bases lay outside the gene matches. The CDR3 here is CASSRRPDRIQETQYF. CDR3 coding DNA: TGCGCCAGCAGCCGCCGGCCGGACAGGATTCAAGAGACCCAGTACTTC. The full variable domain, rest sourced from reference TRBV5-1 and TRBJ2-5, is KAGVTQTPRYLIKTRGQQVTLSCSPISGHRSVSWYQQTPGQGLQFLFEYFSETQRNKGNFPGRFSGRQFSNSRSEMNVSTLELGDSALYLCASSRRPDRIQETQYFGPGTRLLVL.

J is TRBJ1-2 and V is TRBV10-3; TRBD1 matches 7 bases. The CDR3 runs to 15 residues. CDR1 and CDR2 (germline): ENHRY, SYGVKD. The V and J ends lost 10 bases and 8 bases, in that order; junction bases with no gene match: 19. CDR3 coding DNA: TGTGCCAGCAGAGCATACAGGGGCCCCAAGCAGGGCTACACCTTC. It encodes CASRAYRGPKQGYTF.

The chain is built from TRBV7-6 and TRBJ1-5; D is unresolved. The germline V and J ends were trimmed by 2 bases and 4 bases, with 15 bases remaining between them. CDR3 length: 16 amino acids. Germline assignment: CDR1 SGHVS and CDR2 FNYEAQ. CDR3 sequence: CASSLSAGSLNQPQHF. The CDR3 DNA reads as TGTGCCAGCAGCTTATCCGCGGGATCCTTAAATCAGCCCCAGCATTTT. The full variable domain, completed using reference TRBV7-6 and TRBJ1-5, is GAGVSQSPRYKVTKRGQDVALRCDPISGHVSLYWYRQALGQGPEFLTYFNYEAQQDKSGLPNDRFSAERPEGSISTLTIQRTEQRDSAMYRCASSLSAGSLNQPQHFGDGTRLSIL.

CDR3 region: CAISESEGSGANVLTF. The CDR3, as DNA: TGTGCCATCAGTGAGTCGGAGGGCTCTGGGGCCAACGTCCTGACTTTC. The chain carries TRBV10-3 and TRBJ2-6, with D tentatively TRBD2 (6 bases). The CDR3 contains 16 residues. V was cut by 0 bases and J by 0 bases, with 6 bases left in between. Germline CDR1 reads ENHRY; CDR2 reads SYGVKD.

This rearrangement joins TRBV27 to TRBJ1-4; D ambiguous. Trimming removed 8 bases at V and 4 bases at J, with 14 bases between. This CDR3 comprises 14 residues. The V gene's germline CDR1 is MNHEY and CDR2 SMNVEV (reference sequence). This CDR3 reads CASRGPLHNEKLFF. In nucleotides, the CDR3 is TGTGCCAGCCGAGGGCCGCTCCATAATGAAAAACTGTTTTTT.

The CDR3 reads CATTGGGAAEQYF. In nucleotides, the CDR3 is TGTGCCACCACCGGCGGGGGGGCCGCCGAGCAGTACTTC. The chain couples TRBV7-9 to TRBJ2-7, with 9 positions matching TRBD2. V shed 10 bases, J shed 6 bases, and the junction held 10 bases outside the gene matches. This CDR3 has 13 amino acids. Germline V gene sequence: CDR1 SEHNR, CDR2 FQNEAQ (reference sequence).

The CDR3 coding sequence is TGCGCCAGCAGGCCGACGGGACACATCACAGAGACCCAGTACTTC. Its protein is CASRPTGHITETQYF. The J gene is TRBJ2-5, the V gene TRBV5-1; possible D gene TRBD1, 6 bases. Germline loops: CDR1 SGHRS, CDR2 YFSETQ. Deletions cut 5 bases from V and 4 bases from J, with 18 bases between. The CDR3 consists of 15 residues.

The genes are TRBV5-6 and TRBJ1-4; 8 bases agree with TRBD1. The CDR3 is 14 residues long. The V and J ends lost 0 bases and 7 bases, in that order; junction bases with no gene match: 2. CDR1 and CDR2 from the germline V gene are SGHDT and YYEEEE. CDR3 nucleotide sequence: TGTGCCAGCAGCTTGGGGACAGGGACTGAAAAACTGTTTTTT. Translation gives CASSLGTGTEKLFF.

CDR3: CASSFRGINPSYEQYF. The CDR3 DNA reads TGTGCCAGCAGCTTCAGGGGAATCAATCCCTCCTACGAGCAGTACTTC. The chain carries TRBV7-2 and TRBJ2-7; D may be TRBD1 (6 bases). CDR1 is SGHTA and CDR2 is FQGNSA in the germline V gene. The CDR3 runs to 16 residues. The V and J ends lost 3 bases and 0 bases respectively, with 15 bases between them. The whole variable domain, filled in from reference TRBV7-2 and TRBJ2-7, reads GAGVSQSPSNKVTEKGKDVELRCDPISGHTALYWYRQSLGQGLEFLIYFQGNSAPDKSGLPSDRFSAERTGGSVSTLTIQRTQQEDSAVYLCASSFRGINPSYEQYFGPGTRLTVT.

V is TRBV5-5 and J is TRBJ2-7; 10 nucleotides line up with TRBD2. Trimming cost V 1 base and J 6 bases; bases outside gene matches: 4. CDR1 is SGHKS, CDR2 YYEKEE, per germline (reference sequence). The CDR3 has 14 residues. CDR3 sequence: CASSLTSGAPEQYF. The CDR3 nucleotides read TGTGCCAGCAGCTTGACTAGCGGGGCCCCCGAGCAGTACTTC.

The gene calls are TRBV29-1 and TRBJ2-7; TRBD2 aligns across 11 bases. V dropped 5 bases and J dropped 0; count of bases not matched to a gene: 0. CDR1 and CDR2 (germline): SQVTM, ANQGSEA. This CDR3 spans 13 amino acids. For the CDR3, the DNA is TGCAGCGTTACTAGCGGGGGCTCCTACGAGCAGTACTTC. Translation gives CSVTSGGSYEQYF.

V and J are TRBV4-3 and TRBJ2-5; tentatively, D is TRBD1 (6 bases). With 0 bases removed from V and 4 bases from J, the gap between germline ends came to 12 bases. The CDR3 spans 15 residues. Per the germline V gene, CDR1 is LGHNA and CDR2 is YSLEER. CDR3 sequence (DNA): TGCGCCAGCAGCCAAGACGACAGGAGAGGAGAGACCCAGTACTTC. Amino acid sequence: CASSQDDRRGETQYF.